This entry lists 6 T cell receptor beta chains sequenced from one sample in a study of blood T cell repertoires in COVID-19. Only in-frame clones appear in the TCRdb table, and some are missing; sequencing was by immunoSEQ multiplex PCR. The sample has 250,000 or so clones; 83% are singletons. The sample taken for sequencing was peripheral blood. These receptors all come from a human donor in a cohort sampled during active COVID-19.

V usage is TRBV28 and J usage is TRBJ2-1, with 7 nucleotides matching TRBD1. The length of the CDR3 is 13 residues. Germline V CDR1 and CDR2: MDHEN, SYDVKM. With 6 bases clipped from V and 6 bases from J, the junction kept 5 bases outside the gene matches. The CDR3 DNA reads TGTGCCAGCAGCAAGACAGGGACCAATGAGCAGTTCTTC. Translated, it gives CASSKTGTNEQFF.

The rearrangement uses TRBV10-1 and TRBJ1-2; 7 nucleotides match TRBD1. This CDR3 contains 13 residues. V trimming: 5 bases; J trimming: 2 bases; junction bases outside the gene matches: 2. Germline assignment: CDR1 WNHNN and CDR2 SYGVQD (reference sequence). The CDR3 DNA is TGCGCCAGCAGTAAGGGACAGAACTATGGCTACACCTTC. It codes for CASSKGQNYGYTF.

The chain recombines TRBV14 with TRBJ1-5; D is uncertain. CDR1 SGHDN and CDR2 FVKESK come from the germline V gene. The ends were cut back, 3 bases at V and 6 bases at J, with 6 bases in the middle. The length of the CDR3 is 12 residues. CDR3 nucleotides: TGTGCCAGCAGCCAGCCAGGTCAGCCCCAGCATTTT. Its protein product is CASSQPGQPQHF.

This clone was picked up a small number of times. J is TRBJ2-7 and V is TRBV6-5; the D is unclear. Germline assignment: CDR1 MNHEY and CDR2 SVGAGI. The CDR3 covers 13 residues. Trimming cost V 6 bases and J 5 bases, with 14 bases left between them. The CDR3 is CASRDLSRDEQYF. DNA for the CDR3: TGTGCCAGCAGAGACCTCTCTCGGGACGAGCAGTACTTC.

J is TRBJ1-4 and V is TRBV27, with D possibly TRBD1 on 5 matching bases. V was clipped by 2 bases and J by 6 bases, with 13 bases between them. Germline lookup yields CDR1 MNHEY and CDR2 SMNVEV (reference sequence). The CDR3 totals 15 residues. The CDR3 region has the DNA TGTGCCAGCAGTTTAAGACCGGGGGTGGATGAAAAACTGTTTTTT. This translates into CASSLRPGVDEKLFF.

The J gene is TRBJ1-5, the V gene TRBV7-2; no clear D. This CDR3 comprises 14 residues. The germline CDR1 and CDR2 sequences are SGHTA and FQGNSA. Trimming took 3 bases from V and 5 from J, leaving 11 bases between them. The chain's CDR3 is CASSFIRNHQPQHF. CDR3 bases: TGTGCCAGCAGCTTTATCAGGAACCATCAGCCCCAGCATTTT.